This T cell receptor (beta chain) was identified during a study of blood T cell repertoires in COVID-19. Study-wide context: The samples span acute and convalescent COVID-19 from the United States, Italy and Spain. Sources were T cells, B-cell-depleted T cells, or PBMCs; the material itself was cDNA or gDNA.

Sequencing used immunoSEQ multiplex PCR; TCRdb keeps in-frame clones, though not all of them. Here the sample spans roughly 200,000 clones, over 80% being singletons. The CDR3 runs to 17 residues. Trimming left V 4 bases short and J 4 bases short, with 23 bases between. Germline-derived CDR1 and CDR2 are LGHDT and YNNKEL (reference sequence). Sample: peripheral blood. This receptor was obtained from a woman aged 40 to 50 with COVID-19, enrolled during active disease. The V call is TRBV3-1 (or the pseudogene TRBV3-2), the J call TRBJ2-7, with D maybe TRBD2 (6 bases). CDR3 region: CASSRPKRLTGGYEQYF. DNA for the CDR3: TGTGCCAGCAGCCGCCCCAAAAGACTCACCGGGGGTTACGAGCAGTACTTC.